The clone carrying this T cell receptor (beta chain) turned up a few times. The antigen remains undetermined. One junction end does not reproduce the germline sequence, and a read error may be involved. The data derive from a study of post-analysis software for immune sequencing data. Study information: Patients with relapsing-remitting, secondary progressive and progressive-relapsing multiple sclerosis courses were all represented. Overall study findings and caveats: Higher frequency in patients than in controls was seen for about five TRBV segments, with TRBV5-6, TRBV5-1 and TRBV20-1 among them. Normalized Chao1 diversity was significantly lower in multiple sclerosis patients than in controls. Strong co-clustering by F measure was evident for samples that had been prepared in the same batch.

Built from TCR beta cDNA, the libraries had unique molecular identifiers in them. Around 500,000 cDNA molecules were obtained per 1 to 10 million input T cells. In TCRdb, the PCR reads were re-called with MiXCR into one record per CDR3 protein. Of about 170,000 distinct CDR3 sequences in the sample, 25% to 35% were seen once. The CDR3 totals 16 residues. The germline V gene has CDR1 SGHRS and CDR2 YFSETQ. The sample comprised blood. This receptor was obtained from a girl aged 10 to 17 with multiple sclerosis. This chain uses TRBV5-1 with TRBJ2-3, with a possible D match to TRBD2 (5 bases). For the CDR3, the DNA is TGCGCCGGCAGCCTGTTTTACGGAGGTAGCACAGATACGCAGTATTTT. It codes for CAGSLFYGGSTDTQYF.